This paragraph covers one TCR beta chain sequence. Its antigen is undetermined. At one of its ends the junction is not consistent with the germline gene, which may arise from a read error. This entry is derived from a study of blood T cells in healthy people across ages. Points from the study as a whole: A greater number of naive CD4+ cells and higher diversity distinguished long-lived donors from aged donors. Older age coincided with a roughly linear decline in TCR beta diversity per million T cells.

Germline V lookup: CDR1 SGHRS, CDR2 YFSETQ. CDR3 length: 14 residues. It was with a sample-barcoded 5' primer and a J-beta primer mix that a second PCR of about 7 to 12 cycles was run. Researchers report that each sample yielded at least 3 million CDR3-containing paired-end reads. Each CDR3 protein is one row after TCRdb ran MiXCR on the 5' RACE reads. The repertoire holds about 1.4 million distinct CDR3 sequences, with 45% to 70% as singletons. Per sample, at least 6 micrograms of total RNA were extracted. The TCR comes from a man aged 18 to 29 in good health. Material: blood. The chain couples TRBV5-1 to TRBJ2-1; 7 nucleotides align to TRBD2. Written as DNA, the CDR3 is TGCACCAGCAGCGTGGATTCAGGGAGGGATGAGCAGTTCTTC. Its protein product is CTSSVDSGRDEQFF.